The rows below give T cell receptor beta chains drawn from one sample of a study of blood T cells in healthy people across ages. TCRdb reanalysed the 5' RACE reads using MiXCR and keeps one entry per CDR3 protein. The sample has around 1.5 million distinct CDR3 sequences, roughly 32% seen once. Sequencing was done on a sample of blood. Source of these receptors: a woman in her 30s in good health. Each CDR3 is given with its conserved first and last residue. A D gene is named only where the DNA matches it firmly. Only some rows state a clone size, as once, few, many or a class for expanded clones.

V gene	J gene	CDR3 length	clone size	D gene	CDR3 DNA	CDR3 protein
TRBV10-3	TRBJ2-5	14	few	TRBD1	TGTGCCATCAGTGAAGGACAGGGAATAGGGACCCAGTACTTC	CAISEGQGIGTQYF
TRBV18	TRBJ1-1	15	NA	TRBD1	TGTGCCAGCTCCCCAGGGAACAGGGGGAACACTGAAGCTTTCTTT	CASSPGNRGNTEAFF
TRBV20-1	TRBJ1-5	14	NA	NA	TGCAGTGCTAGAGACGGTGGGGGTGCTCAGCCCCAGCATTTT	CSARDGGGAQPQHF
TRBV29-1	TRBJ1-1	13	few	TRBD1	TGCAGCGTTGGGGACAGGGAGGACACTGAAGCTTTCTTT	CSVGDREDTEAFF
TRBV12-3/TRBV12-4	TRBJ2-1	13	many	NA	TGTGCCAGCAGCCCCGGGGAGGTGAGTGAGCAGTTCTTC	CASSPGEVSEQFF
TRBV15	TRBJ2-2	16	NA	NA	TGTGCCACCAGCAGAGATCGGTTGGGGAGTTCCGGGGAGCCGTTTTTT	CATSRDRLGSSGEPFF
TRBV20-1	TRBJ2-7	13	NA	NA	TGCAGTGCTAGGCAGGTTCTAAGCTACGAGCAGTACTTC	CSARQVLSYEQYF
TRBV9	TRBJ2-5	14	NA	NA	TGTGCCAGCAGCGTAGGAAGCATCCAAGAGACCCAGTACTTC	CASSVGSIQETQYF
TRBV3-1	TRBJ1-1	13	NA	NA	TGTGCCAGCACCCGGGGGCAGGGCACTGAAGCTTTCTTT	CASTRGQGTEAFF
TRBV27	TRBJ2-5	17	NA	TRBD2	TGTGCCAGCAGTACTATATGGACTAGCGAGCTTCAAGAGACCCAGTACTTC	CASSTIWTSELQETQYF
TRBV20-1	TRBJ2-1	15	NA	TRBD2	TGCAGTGCTATGGATAGCGGGAGGTCCTACAATGAGCAGTTCTTC	CSAMDSGRSYNEQFF
TRBV20-1	TRBJ2-3	12	few	NA	TGCAGTACGAGAGGAACCACAGATACGCAGTATTTT	CSTRGTTDTQYF
TRBV5-4	TRBJ2-7	13	NA	NA	TGTGCCAGCAACATCCTAGGGGCGGGGGAGCAGTACTTC	CASNILGAGEQYF
TRBV7-3	TRBJ2-3	16	NA	TRBD2	TGTGCCAGCAGTGCGGGTGCAATAGCGGGGAGAGATACGCAGTATTTT	CASSAGAIAGRDTQYF
TRBV5-6	TRBJ2-2	16	NA	NA	TGTGCCAGCACCCCGAGGGGTAGGACGAACACCGGGGAGCTGTTTTTT	CASTPRGRTNTGELFF
TRBV6-6	TRBJ1-6	15	few	TRBD1	TGTGCCAGCAGTTACGATCAGGGGGCGAATTCACCCCTCCACTTT	CASSYDQGANSPLHF
TRBV6-1	TRBJ1-1	15	few	TRBD1	TGTGCCAGCAGTGAATGGGACAGTTTGAACACTGAAGCTTTCTTT	CASSEWDSLNTEAFF
TRBV7-9	TRBJ2-7	13	NA	TRBD1	TGTGCCAGCAGCTACGGGGCCCAGGGGGACCAGTACTTC	CASSYGAQGDQYF
TRBV7-2	TRBJ2-7	15	few	TRBD2	TGTGCCAGCAACGCTCGCGGGACTAGCTTCTACGAGCAGTACTTC	CASNARGTSFYEQYF
TRBV29-1	TRBJ1-2	12	many	TRBD1	TGCAGCGTTGCCCGGACAGGGGACGGCTACACCTTC	CSVARTGDGYTF
TRBV9	TRBJ1-5	16	NA	NA	TGTGCCAGCAGCGTAAGGAGGGACTATAGCAATCAGCCCCAGCATTTT	CASSVRRDYSNQPQHF
TRBV4-1	TRBJ1-1	14	few	NA	TGCGCCAGCAGCCAGGGCAGTGGGGGCACTGAAGCTTTCTTT	CASSQGSGGTEAFF
TRBV2	TRBJ2-5	14	NA	NA	TGTGCCAGCAGTGAAGGCGGGTACAGGGTGACCCAGTACTTC	CASSEGGYRVTQYF
TRBV6-1	TRBJ1-2	15	few	NA	TGTGCCAGCAGTGTTACAGGGACGGGCTACTATGGCTACACCTTC	CASSVTGTGYYGYTF
TRBV3-1	TRBJ2-1	17	NA	TRBD2	TGTGCCAGCAGCCAAGTGAGGACTAGCGGGAGTGCGGCCGAGCAGTTCTTC	CASSQVRTSGSAAEQFF
TRBV28	TRBJ2-5	13	few	TRBD2	TGTGCCGTCGAAGCGGGAGAGGGAGAGACCCAGTACTTC	CAVEAGEGETQYF
TRBV13	TRBJ2-1	16	NA	TRBD2	TGTGCCAGCAGCTTAAGGCGGGAGAAGACCCACAATGAGCAGTTCTTC	CASSLRREKTHNEQFF
TRBV10-1	TRBJ2-1	14	NA	NA	TGCGCCAGCAGTGAAGTCCGGGCCTACAATGAGCAGTTCTTC	CASSEVRAYNEQFF
TRBV20-1	TRBJ2-7	15	NA	TRBD1	TGCAGTGCCGCTCATCCTGGGACAGCCGGCTACGAGCAGTACTTC	CSAAHPGTAGYEQYF
TRBV7-2	TRBJ2-7	16	NA	TRBD1	TGTGCCAGCAGCACTACGGGGACAGGGGGATCCTACGAGCAGTACTTC	CASSTTGTGGSYEQYF
TRBV27	TRBJ2-7	16	NA	NA	TGTGCCAGCAGTCCCCTAGGAAAGGACCTTAGCTACGAGCAGTACTTC	CASSPLGKDLSYEQYF
TRBV20-1	TRBJ2-7	15	NA	TRBD1	TGCAGTGCTAGAGAAGCGACAGGGAAAAACTACGAGCAGTACTTC	CSAREATGKNYEQYF
TRBV7-2	TRBJ2-2	16	NA	NA	TGTGCCACCTCTCACGCGGAGAGGTCTTACACCGGGGAGCTGTTTTTT	CATSHAERSYTGELFF
TRBV4-1	TRBJ2-5	15	few	TRBD1	TGCGCCTGCAGCCAGGGGGAAATCAAACAAGAGACCCAGTACTTC	CACSQGEIKQETQYF
TRBV9	TRBJ2-1	17	NA	NA	TGTGCCAGCAGCGTAGGAGGGACCCTGAGCTCCTACAATGAGCAGTTCTTC	CASSVGGTLSSYNEQFF
TRBV7-9	TRBJ1-1	11	many	NA	TGTGCCAGCAGCCAACTTCTTGAAGCTTTCTTT	CASSQLLEAFF